Following are 28 T cell receptor beta chains from one sample sequenced in a study of cytomegalovirus exposure and HLA in healthy donors (dated by TCRdb to 2017 to 2019). Receptor amplification or capture employed the immunoSEQ multiplex PCR assay. For the multiplex PCR, a mixture combining 60 forward primers for TCR Vbeta segments and 13 reverse primers for TCR Jbeta segments was used. TCRdb carries this immuneACCESS record with in-frame sequences only. Its versions omit some clonotypes, under half of them owing to an unresolved V gene in the studies checked, with the rest unexplained. The table for this sample lists about 110,000 clones; around 74% of them were counted only once. The ten largest make up around 1.2% of the sample. The sequenced sample was PBMCs. These receptors all stem from a man aged 40-49 years in good health and CMV-seronegative.

The rearrangement joins TRBV6-6 to TRBJ2-1, with TRBD1 matching over 9 bases. The CDR3 is 13 amino acids. Germline CDR1 MNHNY, CDR2 SVGAGI (reference sequence). J lost 16 bases, V lost 3 bases, and 10 bases had no gene match. CDR3 amino acids: CASSYESGTGIFF. In DNA, the CDR3 is TGTGCCAGCAGTTATGAATCGGGGACAGGGATATTCTTC.

The chain uses TRBV28 and TRBJ1-1, with TRBD1 as a possible D gene (5 bases). The germline V and J ends were trimmed by 6 bases and 4 bases, with 15 bases remaining between them. Germline loops: CDR1 MDHEN, CDR2 SYDVKM. The CDR3 has 14 amino acids. The CDR3 spells CASRRQGRSTEAFF. As DNA, the CDR3 is TGTGCCAGCAGGAGGCAGGGCAGGAGCACTGAAGCTTTCTTT.

CDR3 in amino acids: CASSTDSSKDTQYF. Here the CDR3 DNA reads TGTGCCAGCAGTACGGACAGTTCGAAAGATACGCAGTATTTT. The V gene is TRBV2, the J gene TRBJ2-3, with a tentative D call TRBD1 (6 bases). V lost 5 bases and J 5 bases, leaving 14 bases between the germline ends. The V gene's germline CDR1 is SNHLY and CDR2 FYNNEI. This CDR3 contains 14 residues.

The chain combines TRBV4-1 with TRBJ2-1; TRBD1 aligns across 11 bases. Germline loops: CDR1 MGHRA, CDR2 YSYEKL. The CDR3 sequence is 16 residues long. V lost 3 bases to trimming and J lost 7 bases; unmatched junction nucleotides: 8. As DNA, the CDR3 is TGCGCCAGCAGCCAGGCACCGGGGACAGGGGGTAATGAGCAGTTCTTC. Encoded protein: CASSQAPGTGGNEQFF.

The gene calls are TRBV13 and TRBJ2-1; no firm D call. The CDR3 covers 13 residues. The germline V and J ends were trimmed by 4 bases and 0 bases, with 4 bases remaining between them. Germline loops: CDR1 PRHDT, CDR2 FYEKMQ (reference sequence). The CDR3 bases are TGTGCCAGCAGCTCGAGCTCCTACAATGAGCAGTTCTTC. Translating it yields CASSSSSYNEQFF. Drawing the rest from reference TRBV13 and TRBJ2-1, the complete variable domain is AAGVIQSPRHLIKEKRETATLKCYPIPRHDTVYWYQQGPGQDPQFLISFYEKMQSDKGSIPDRFSAQQFSDYHSELNMSSLELGDSALYFCASSSSSYNEQFFGPGTRLTVL.

The gene calls are TRBV2 and TRBJ1-5; maybe TRBD1 (5 bases). The germline gives CDR1 SNHLY, CDR2 FYNNEI. This CDR3 contains 14 residues. The V gene lost 0 bases and the J gene lost 4 bases, with 7 bases spanning the gap. CDR3 residues: CASSEAGGNQPQHF. The CDR3 coding sequence is TGTGCCAGCAGTGAAGCTGGGGGGAATCAGCCCCAGCATTTT.

CDR3: CASSETGVGEKLFF. Written as DNA, the CDR3 is TGTGCCAGCTCAGAGACAGGGGTAGGAGAAAAACTGTTTTTT. The V and J genes are TRBV7-9 and TRBJ1-4; the match to TRBD1 covers 8 bases. The length of the CDR3 is 14 residues. The V and J ends lost 8 bases and 8 bases, in that order; junction bases with no gene match: 10. Germline loops: CDR1 SEHNR, CDR2 FQNEAQ (reference sequence).

The rearrangement links TRBV10-3 to TRBJ2-5, with 9 nucleotides matching TRBD2. V was pared by 5 bases and J by 2 bases, with 3 bases of the junction left unmatched. CDR3 size: 14 residues. Germline assignment: CDR1 ENHRY and CDR2 SYGVKD. The CDR3 here is CAISPLAGQETQYF. Here the CDR3 DNA reads TGTGCCATCAGTCCCCTAGCGGGGCAAGAGACCCAGTACTTC.

The J gene is TRBJ1-2, the V gene TRBV6-5; 12 positions agree with TRBD1. Germline lookup yields CDR1 MNHEY and CDR2 SVGAGI. Trimming removed 4 bases from V and 5 bases from J; junction bases left unmatched: 2. The CDR3 has 14 residues. The chain's CDR3 is CASSWGQGAYGYTF. The CDR3, as DNA: TGTGCCAGCAGTTGGGGACAGGGGGCGTATGGCTACACCTTC.

The chain is built from TRBV7-2 and TRBJ2-2; maybe TRBD2 (6 bases). The ends were cut back, 7 bases at V and 4 bases at J, with 13 bases in the middle. The CDR3 has 14 amino acids. Germline CDR1 reads SGHTA; CDR2 reads FQGNSA. In DNA form, the CDR3 reads TGTGCCAGCAAAACCGGGAGAACCACCGGGGAGCTGTTTTTT. Protein sequence: CASKTGRTTGELFF.

Remarks on this clone: At one end the junction does not follow the germline gene, possibly because of a read error. This chain links TRBV6-1 with TRBJ2-7, with 7 positions matching TRBD1. CDR3 length equals 16 residues. In germline, CDR1 is MNHNS, CDR2 SASEGT. CDR3 amino acids: CAISARPGQQVYEQYF. The DNA of the CDR3 is TGTGCCATCAGTGCCAGACCGGGACAGCAAGTTTACGAGCAGTACTTC.

This rearrangement joins TRBV27 to TRBJ2-7; 8 bases are a match to TRBD2. This CDR3 contains 16 residues. Per germline, CDR1 MNHEY and CDR2 SMNVEV (reference sequence). J lost 4 bases, V lost 3 bases, and 11 bases had no gene match. The CDR3 loop is CASSFVASGRGYEQYF. CDR3 DNA sequence: TGTGCCAGCAGTTTCGTAGCGAGCGGGAGAGGGTACGAGCAGTACTTC.

The J gene is TRBJ2-1, the V gene TRBV4-1; TRBD1 matches at 8 bases. Unmatched junction bases numbered 8, after V lost 0 bases and J lost 4 bases. This CDR3 region has 17 residues. Germline-derived CDR1 and CDR2 are MGHRA and YSYEKL. CDR3 protein: CASSQEWAQGVYNEQFF. In nucleotides, the CDR3 is TGCGCCAGCAGCCAAGAATGGGCACAGGGGGTTTACAATGAGCAGTTCTTC.

Of note for this clone: Because the CDR3's place on the DNA is in doubt, the DNA is left out and the CDR3 is given as listed by TCRdb. V and J are TRBV28 and TRBJ1-2; the table's D call, TRBD1, has no DNA check behind it. The CDR3 totals 14 residues, both ends included. CDR1 and CDR2 from the germline V gene are MDHEN and SYDVKM. The CDR3 protein is CASSTSGQIYGYTF.

The gene calls are TRBV7-9 and TRBJ1-4, with 7 bases lining up with TRBD1. V was clipped by 2 bases and J by 0 bases; unmatched bases: 9. There are 18 residues in the CDR3. Per the germline V gene, CDR1 is SEHNR and CDR2 is FQNEAQ (reference sequence). The CDR3 reads CASSLIQGHDPTNEKLFF. The CDR3 nucleotides are TGTGCCAGCAGCTTAATACAGGGGCATGACCCAACTAATGAAAAACTGTTTTTT.

J is TRBJ2-7 and V is TRBV6-5, with 8 bases aligning to TRBD1. The CDR3 is 15 amino acids. Germline assignment: CDR1 MNHEY and CDR2 SVGAGI. Trimming cost V 5 bases and J 2 bases; bases outside gene matches: 8. CDR3: CASSRTGTGAYEQYF. The DNA for the CDR3 is TGTGCCAGCAGTCGGACCGGGACAGGAGCCTACGAGCAGTACTTC.

This clone was detected only a few times. V gene TRBV6-1 combines with J gene TRBJ2-7; TRBD1 matches 8 bases. CDR3 length: 14 residues. Germline CDR1 reads MNHNS; CDR2 reads SASEGT. Trimming took 4 bases from V and 2 from J; bases not matched to a gene: 4. This chain's CDR3 is CASSGYRGTYEQYF. The DNA of the CDR3 is TGTGCCAGCAGTGGTTACAGGGGGACCTACGAGCAGTACTTC.

The chain joins TRBV7-9 to TRBJ2-2; 10 bases are shared with TRBD1. The CDR3 has 15 amino acids. Per the germline V gene, CDR1 is SEHNR and CDR2 is FQNEAQ (reference sequence). After removal of 4 bases from V and 7 bases from J, the junction contained 6 bases not matched to a gene. The CDR3 loop is CASSSRTGGIGELFF. CDR3 nucleotide sequence: TGTGCCAGCAGCTCAAGGACAGGGGGAATCGGGGAGCTGTTTTTT. Complete variable domain (other parts from reference TRBV7-9 and TRBJ2-2): DTGVSQNPRHKITKRGQNVTFRCDPISEHNRLYWYRQTLGQGPEFLTYFQNEAQLEKSRLLSDRFSAERPKGSFSTLEIQRTEQGDSAMYLCASSSRTGGIGELFFGEGSRLTVL.

V and J are TRBV29-1 and TRBJ2-2; D is perhaps TRBD2 (6 bases). The germline gives CDR1 SQVTM, CDR2 ANQGSEA. CDR3 length: 18 residues. Trimming removed 1 base from V and 2 bases from J, with 20 bases in between. This chain's CDR3 is CSVEGPFGGSENTGELFF. The CDR3 nucleotides are TGCAGCGTTGAAGGACCCTTCGGGGGTAGCGAAAACACCGGGGAGCTGTTTTTT.

J is TRBJ2-3 and V is TRBV5-1; 11 bases are a match to TRBD2. The CDR3 runs 16 residues. CDR1 SGHRS and CDR2 YFSETQ come from the germline V gene. Unmatched junction bases numbered 4, after V lost 0 bases and J lost 4 bases. Here the CDR3 reads CASSLGSGRAADTQYF. The CDR3 region has the DNA TGCGCCAGCAGCTTGGGTAGCGGGAGGGCGGCAGATACGCAGTATTTT.

The chain employs TRBV30 and TRBJ1-1, with a possible D match to TRBD1 (6 bases). The CDR3 length is 15 residues. The germline gives CDR1 GTSNPN, CDR2 SVGIG (reference sequence). V was pared by 0 bases and J by 3 bases, with 14 bases between. The chain's CDR3 is CAWSVGVGAYTEAFF. The DNA for the CDR3 is TGTGCCTGGAGTGTAGGTGTGGGGGCTTACACTGAAGCTTTCTTT.

The chain joins TRBV23-1 to TRBJ1-1; D possibly corresponds to TRBD1 (6 bases). TRBV23-1 is classed as an ORF, of uncertain function. Trimming left V 6 bases short and J 0 bases short, with 26 bases between. The CDR3 is 19 amino acids. The CDR3 nucleotides read TGCGCCAGCAGCCCTTCCCCGTCAGCCAGGGGTCGCATGAACACTGAAGCTTTCTTT. It codes for CASSPSPSARGRMNTEAFF.

The CDR3 region has the DNA TGTGCTAGTGGGACAGGCAACACTGAAGCTTTCTTT. It codes for CASGTGNTEAFF. This rearrangement joins TRBV12-5 to TRBJ1-1; D possibly corresponds to TRBD1 (6 bases). V was clipped by 6 bases and J by 2 bases, with 7 bases between them. The germline V gene encodes CDR1 LGHNT and CDR2 FRNRAP. The CDR3 has 12 residues.

The rearrangement links TRBV9 to TRBJ1-1, with D perhaps TRBD1 (5 bases). The CDR3 spans 15 residues. The V end was cut by 0 bases, the J end by 1 base, with 10 bases between. Germline V gives CDR1 SGDLS, CDR2 YYNGEE. This CDR3 is CASSVEDTSNTEAFF. In DNA form, the CDR3 reads TGTGCCAGCAGCGTAGAGGACACCTCGAACACTGAAGCTTTCTTT.

The chain joins TRBV10-3 to TRBJ1-6; no firm D call. The CDR3 runs 15 residues. CDR1 is ENHRY, CDR2 SYGVKD, per germline. V was clipped by 3 bases and J by 0 bases, with 6 bases between them. CDR3 loop: CAISESGSYNSPLHF. In DNA form, the CDR3 reads TGTGCCATCAGTGAATCGGGCTCCTATAATTCACCCCTCCACTTT.

The gene calls are TRBV2 and TRBJ1-1, with D unclear. Trimming stripped 7 bases from V and 4 bases from J, with 28 bases between. Germline CDR1 SNHLY, CDR2 FYNNEI. The CDR3 is 18 residues long. The DNA of the CDR3 is TGTGCCAGCACCCCCACGGGAACAGTAAAGACCTCACGCACTGAAGCTTTCTTT. Translation: CASTPTGTVKTSRTEAFF.

This clone was recorded once. The gene calls are TRBV10-2 and TRBJ2-1, with 8 bases that match TRBD2. The germline CDR1 and CDR2 sequences are WSHSY and SAAADI. CDR3 length: 16 residues. Trimming cost V 3 bases and J 10 bases; bases outside gene matches: 14. CDR3 region: CASSETSGPQEGEQFF. The CDR3 DNA reads TGCGCCAGCAGTGAAACTAGCGGACCACAGGAGGGGGAGCAGTTCTTC.

V usage is TRBV5-1 and J usage is TRBJ2-1, with a weak D call TRBD1 (5 bases). The germline gives CDR1 SGHRS, CDR2 YFSETQ. CDR3 length: 15 residues. Between the trimmed V and J ends, which lost 0 bases and 1 base, there was a span of 8 bases. The DNA of the CDR3 is TGCGCCAGCAGCTTGGGGCAGGGATCCTACAATGAGCAGTTCTTC. Translated: CASSLGQGSYNEQFF.